This TCR beta chain came from a study of T cell repertoires in cytomegalovirus infection. TCRdb itself ran the reads through MiXCR, one entry per CDR3 protein. The sample includes more than 150,000 distinct CDR3 sequences, approximately 28% of them seen just once. Per the germline V gene, CDR1 is SGHRS and CDR2 is YFSETQ. This CDR3 has 13 amino acids. V dropped 4 bases and J dropped 4 bases, with 11 bases sitting between them. This clonotype was seen only a few times. This sequence was found in a human donor in good health (CMV status not recorded). Some clones in this sample may be carry-over from other donors' samples. This sequence joins TRBV5-1 and TRBJ1-2; D is unresolved. The specimen sequenced was PBMCs. In DNA form, the CDR3 reads TGCGCCAGCAGCCAGGATCGGATCTATGGCTACACCTTC. Protein product: CASSQDRIYGYTF.